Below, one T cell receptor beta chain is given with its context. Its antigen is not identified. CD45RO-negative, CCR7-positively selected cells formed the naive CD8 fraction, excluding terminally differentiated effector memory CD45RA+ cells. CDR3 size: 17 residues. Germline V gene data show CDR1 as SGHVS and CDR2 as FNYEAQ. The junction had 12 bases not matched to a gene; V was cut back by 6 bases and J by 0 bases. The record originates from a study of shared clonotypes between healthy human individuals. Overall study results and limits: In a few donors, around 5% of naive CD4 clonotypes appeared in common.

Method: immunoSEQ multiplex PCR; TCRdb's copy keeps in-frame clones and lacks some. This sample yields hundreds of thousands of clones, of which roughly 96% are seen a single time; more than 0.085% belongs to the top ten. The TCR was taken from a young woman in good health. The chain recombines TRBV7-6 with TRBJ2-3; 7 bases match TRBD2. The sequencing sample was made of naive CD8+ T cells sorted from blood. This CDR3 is CASRPTLAETSTDTQYF. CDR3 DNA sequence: TGTGCCAGCAGACCAACTCTAGCGGAAACTAGCACAGATACGCAGTATTTT. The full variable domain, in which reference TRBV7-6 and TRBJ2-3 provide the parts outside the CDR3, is GAGVSQSPRYKVTKRGQDVALRCDPISGHVSLYWYRQALGQGPEFLTYFNYEAQQDKSGLPNDRFSAERPEGSISTLTIQRTEQRDSAMYRCASRPTLAETSTDTQYFGPGTRLTVL.